The rows below give T cell receptor beta chains drawn from one sample of a study of post-analysis software for immune sequencing data. TCRdb re-analysed the PCR reads in MiXCR, keeping a single row per CDR3 protein. The sample consists of more than 450,000 distinct CDR3 sequences, roughly 34% of them appearing once. The sequenced material came from blood. The receptors here all came from a girl under 18 with multiple sclerosis. Each CDR3 is given with its conserved first and last residue. The D gene is left open where the match is weak. Expanded clones get a size class; other rows say once, few or many, or leave the size out.

clone size,V gene,J gene,D gene,CDR3 protein,CDR3 DNA
once,TRBV20-1,TRBJ2-3,TRBD2,CSAIIAGGPISTDTQYF,TGCAGTGCTATTATAGCGGGGGGACCCATTAGCACAGATACGCAGTATTTT
few,TRBV6-1,TRBJ2-7,TRBD2,CASSGRLAGASSYEQYF,TGTGCCTCCTCGGGGCGTCTAGCGGGGGCAAGCTCCTACGAGCAGTACTTC
-,TRBV5-6,TRBJ1-2,-,CASSLGLVGYTF,TGTGCCAGCAGCTTGGGCCTGGTGGGCTACACCTTC
-,TRBV6-1,TRBJ1-1,-,CASSPPTDNTEAFF,TGTGCCAGCAGCCCACCCACAGATAACACTGAAGCTTTCTTT
-,TRBV19,TRBJ2-1,-,CASSRENLYNEQFF,TGTGCCAGTAGCAGAGAGAACCTTTACAATGAGCAGTTCTTC
-,TRBV29-1,TRBJ1-5,-,CSVARESNQPQHF,TGCAGCGTTGCTAGGGAGAGCAATCAGCCCCAGCATTTT
-,TRBV7-2,TRBJ2-7,-,CASSSPRGAQEAQYF,TGTGCCAGCAGCTCTCCGCGGGGCGCACAAGAGGCCCAGTACTTC
few,TRBV5-1,TRBJ2-3,TRBD2,CASSLARSGGGDTQYF,TGCGCCAGCAGCTTGGCCCGTAGCGGGGGAGGAGATACGCAGTATTTT
-,TRBV6-4,TRBJ2-1,-,CASSVTRTRSYNEQFF,TGTGCCAGCAGCGTGACAAGGACTCGCTCCTACAATGAGCAGTTCTTC
-,TRBV29-1,TRBJ2-5,-,CSIEGGAQETQYF,TGCAGCATTGAGGGCGGGGCACAAGAGACCCAGTACTTC
few,TRBV14,TRBJ2-1,TRBD1,CASGQGGNEQFF,TGTGCCAGCGGACAGGGTGGCAATGAGCAGTTCTTC
-,TRBV5-1,TRBJ2-4,-,CASSLAPDRVLAKNIQYF,TGCGCCAGCAGCTTGGCCCCAGACAGAGTCCTAGCCAAAAACATTCAGTACTTC
-,TRBV7-9,TRBJ2-1,-,CASSPSRGFVDEQFF,TGTGCCAGCAGCCCCTCTCGGGGGTTTGTCGATGAGCAGTTCTTC
-,TRBV12-3/TRBV12-4,TRBJ1-6,-,CASSSGRSPLHF,TGTGCCAGCAGTTCCGGGCGATCACCCCTCCACTTT
-,TRBV5-1,TRBJ1-1,-,CASSFRDMNTEAFF,TGCGCCAGCAGCTTCCGCGACATGAACACTGAAGCTTTCTTT
few,TRBV20-1,TRBJ1-2,TRBD1,CSARATLTGGQGYTF,TGCAGTGCTAGAGCCACCTTAACAGGGGGCCAAGGCTACACCTTC
-,TRBV5-1,TRBJ2-7,TRBD1,CASSLEAGTDEQYF,TGCGCCAGCAGCTTGGAGGCAGGGACAGACGAGCAGTACTTC
few,TRBV5-1,TRBJ2-1,TRBD2,CASSFPSGGYEQFF,TGCGCCAGCAGCTTCCCTAGCGGGGGCTATGAGCAGTTCTTC
-,TRBV2,TRBJ2-3,-,CASSETAGTDTQYF,TGTGCCAGCAGTGAGACAGCTGGGACAGATACGCAGTATTTT
few,TRBV20-1,TRBJ2-5,-,CSARDRGRETQYF,TGCAGTGCTAGAGATCGGGGCCGGGAGACCCAGTACTTC
-,TRBV20-1,TRBJ2-5,-,CSARESMTWETQYF,TGCAGTGCTAGAGAGTCTATGACCTGGGAGACCCAGTACTTC
many,TRBV4-2,TRBJ2-3,TRBD2,CASSQTSGGAIDTQYF,TGTGCCAGCAGCCAAACTAGCGGGGGAGCGATAGATACGCAGTATTTT
-,TRBV27,TRBJ2-1,-,CASSFEASSYNEQFF,TGTGCCAGCAGTTTTGAGGCAAGCTCCTACAATGAGCAGTTCTTC
-,TRBV20-1,TRBJ2-4,-,CSASVRSQKNIQYF,TGCAGTGCTAGCGTGCGATCGCAGAAAAACATTCAGTACTTC
-,TRBV6-5,TRBJ2-7,-,CASRSAGILREQYF,TGTGCCAGCCGGTCGGCGGGTATCCTACGAGAGCAGTACTTC